This T cell receptor beta chain was captured in a study of T-cell reconstitution after alpha-beta-depleted transplantation in children. In germline, CDR1 is LNHNV, CDR2 YYDKDF (reference sequence). V lost 1 base and J 4 bases, leaving 14 bases between the germline ends. This CDR3 has 15 residues. Researchers prepared the TCRbeta library using unique molecular identifiers, the study reports. MiXCR, applied by TCRdb to the PCR reads, yields one record per CDR3 protein. This table holds around 380,000 distinct CDR3 sequences, approximately 10% found once. This TCR was sampled from a human donor who donated a stem cell graft to a child with acute myeloid leukemia. The chain is built from TRBV15 and TRBJ2-7; the D gene is possibly TRBD2 (5 bases). The starting material was PBMCs from the stem cell graft donor, obtained from the stem cell graft. CDR3: CATSRAQAEPYEQYF. CDR3 DNA: TGTGCCACCAGCAGAGCCCAAGCGGAACCTTACGAGCAGTACTTC. Supplemented by reference TRBV15 and TRBJ2-7, the full variable domain reads DAMVIQNPRYQVTQFGKPVTLSCSQTLNHNVMYWYQQKSSQAPKLLFHYYDKDFNNEADTPDNFQSRRPNTSFCFLDIRSPGLGDTAMYLCATSRAQAEPYEQYFGPGTRLTVT.